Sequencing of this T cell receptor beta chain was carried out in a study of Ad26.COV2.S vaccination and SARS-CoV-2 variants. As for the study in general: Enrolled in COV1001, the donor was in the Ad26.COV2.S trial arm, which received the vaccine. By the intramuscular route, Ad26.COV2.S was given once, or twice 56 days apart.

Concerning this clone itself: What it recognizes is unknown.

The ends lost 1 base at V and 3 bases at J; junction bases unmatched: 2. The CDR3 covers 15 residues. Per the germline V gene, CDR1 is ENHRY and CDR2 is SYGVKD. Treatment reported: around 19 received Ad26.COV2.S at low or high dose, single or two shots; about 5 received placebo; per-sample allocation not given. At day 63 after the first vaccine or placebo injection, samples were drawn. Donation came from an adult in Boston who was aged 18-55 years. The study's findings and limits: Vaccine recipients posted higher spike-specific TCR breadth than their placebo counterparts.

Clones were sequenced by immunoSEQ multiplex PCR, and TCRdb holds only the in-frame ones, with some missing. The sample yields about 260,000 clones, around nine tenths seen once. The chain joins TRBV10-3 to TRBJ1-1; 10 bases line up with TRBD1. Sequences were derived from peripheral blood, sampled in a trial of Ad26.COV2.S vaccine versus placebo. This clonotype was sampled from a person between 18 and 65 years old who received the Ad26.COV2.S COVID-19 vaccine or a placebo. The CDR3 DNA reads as TGTGCCATCAGTGAGTTCGGGACAGGGGACACTGAAGCTTTCTTT. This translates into CAISEFGTGDTEAFF.